This T cell receptor (beta chain) came from a study of cytomegalovirus exposure and HLA in healthy donors. Findings and limits, study-wide: Most of the CMV-associated TCR beta chains (in a later analysis) appeared to be HLA-restricted. Cytomegalovirus-associated status was assigned to some 160 TCR beta chains. Across donors, sequencing depth was assumed by presence/absence analyses to be roughly uniform.

The CDR3 has 21 amino acids. CDR1 and CDR2 from the germline V gene are MNHNS and SASEGT. The V end was cut by 2 bases, the J end by 3 bases, with 31 bases between. Concerning this clone: The antigen is unknown.

With 60 Vbeta and 13 Jbeta primers, the PCR was carried out. Study processing details: Unique TCR beta chains numbered roughly 83 million in a later analysis, with approximately 10 million shared. Some clones are missing from TCRdb's copy, which holds only in-frame ones; the method was immunoSEQ multiplex PCR. The DNA was the basis for D and trimming; V, J and clone size are from that table. This repertoire shows 150,000 to 200,000 clones, just under 80% found once; its top ten account for roughly 6%. The clonotype was recovered from a woman aged 25 to 39 in good health and CMV-seropositive. Input material: PBMCs. The chain employs TRBV6-1 and TRBJ2-5, with a tentative D call TRBD2 (6 bases). CDR3 in amino acids: CASSEKRYRPLMAGHEETQYF. DNA of the CDR3: TGTGCCAGCAGTGAAAAGAGATACAGACCCTTAATGGCGGGGCACGAAGAGACCCAGTACTTC.